The 31 T cell receptor beta chains below come from one sample, sequenced in a study of technical replicates of blood from a few donors. Libraries were prepared by immunoSEQ multiplex PCR; TCRdb keeps only in-frame clonotypes and omits some of them. The sample carries 53,000 or so clones, just under 95% recorded once. The specimen sequenced was PBMCs. Receptors originate from a human donor in good health. Some clones in this sample may be carry-over from other donors' samples.

V usage is TRBV30 and J usage is TRBJ1-4, with 7 bases matching TRBD1. Germline trimming cut 4 bases from V and 8 bases from J; bases unmatched to any gene: 7. The CDR3 totals 13 residues. Looked up from germline, CDR1 is GTSNPN and CDR2 is SVGIG (reference sequence). The CDR3 DNA follows: TGTGCCTGGAAGGAGGGGGCAGGAGAAAAACTGTTTTTT. Encoded protein: CAWKEGAGEKLFF.

The rearrangement uses TRBV5-5 and TRBJ2-3; weak D call: TRBD2 (6 bases). The length of the CDR3 is 15 residues. With 0 bases removed from V and 4 bases from J, the gap between germline ends came to 12 bases. CDR1 is SGHKS, CDR2 YYEKEE, per germline (reference sequence). CDR3 nucleotides: TGTGCCAGCAGCTTGGGCGCGGGAAGTTCAGATACGCAGTATTTT. Its translation: CASSLGAGSSDTQYF.

The chain has TRBV7-9 and TRBJ2-1; 13 nucleotides align to TRBD2. CDR3 length: 18 amino acids. Trimming cost V 5 bases and J 0 bases; bases outside gene matches: 7. Looked up from germline, CDR1 is SEHNR and CDR2 is FQNEAQ (reference sequence). The CDR3 DNA reads TGTGCCAGCAGCCCCCGGGGACTAGCGGGACACTCCTACAATGAGCAGTTCTTC. This codes for CASSPRGLAGHSYNEQFF.

CDR3 in DNA: TGTGCCAGCAGCTTAATCGGGCGGGGGGCCTCTGGGGCCAACGTCCTGACTTTC. It is translated as CASSLIGRGASGANVLTF. V gene TRBV5-4 combines with J gene TRBJ2-6, with TRBD2 matching over 8 bases. Germline-derived CDR1 and CDR2 are SGHNT and YYREEE (reference sequence). The CDR3 length is 18 residues. The V gene end was trimmed by 2 bases and the J gene end by 0 bases; junction bases not matched to a gene: 7.

This chain joins TRBV29-1 and TRBJ2-2, with 9 nucleotides matching TRBD1. The CDR3 length is 12 residues. V gave up 7 bases and J gave up 6 bases; unmatched junction bases: 3. The germline V gene has CDR1 SQVTM and CDR2 ANQGSEA. The CDR3: CSGWDRAGELFF. CDR3 sequence (DNA): TGCAGCGGGTGGGACAGGGCCGGGGAGCTGTTTTTT.

The chain uses TRBV10-3 and TRBJ1-2; TRBD1 agrees at 9 bases. The V and J ends lost 3 bases and 4 bases, in that order; junction bases with no gene match: 6. The CDR3 covers 15 residues. The V gene's germline CDR1 is ENHRY and CDR2 SYGVKD. CDR3 bases: TGTGCCATCAGTGAAACAGGGGGCCCCATCTATGGCTACACCTTC. Protein sequence: CAISETGGPIYGYTF.

This chain joins TRBV14 and TRBJ1-4, with 9 bases lining up with TRBD1. From germline, CDR1 is SGHDN and CDR2 FVKESK. J was trimmed by 6 bases and V by 5 bases; bases with no gene match: 7. This CDR3 is built from 15 residues. This CDR3 is CASSSMTGGYEKLFF. The DNA for the CDR3 is TGTGCCAGCAGCTCCATGACAGGGGGGTATGAAAAACTGTTTTTT.

V usage is TRBV5-1 and J usage is TRBJ2-3; 13 bases align to TRBD2. From germline, CDR1 is SGHRS and CDR2 YFSETQ. The CDR3 runs to 14 residues. V lost 8 bases, J lost 3 bases, and 3 bases stayed unmatched. The CDR3 region is CASGTSGETDTQYF. The CDR3 DNA reads as TGCGCCAGTGGGACTAGCGGGGAGACAGATACGCAGTATTTT.

The chain employs TRBV4-1 and TRBJ1-5, with 8 nucleotides matching TRBD1. Losses at the gene ends were 2 bases for V and 2 bases for J; bases not matched to a gene: 11. Germline assignment: CDR1 MGHRA and CDR2 YSYEKL. The CDR3 is made up of 18 amino acids. DNA of the CDR3: TGCGCCAGCAGCCAATCTACCCCGGACAGGGCGGGCAATCAGCCCCAGCATTTT. Translating it yields CASSQSTPDRAGNQPQHF.

The V gene is TRBV7-2, the J gene TRBJ2-1; 8 bases align to TRBD2. The CDR3 sequence is 13 residues long. Germline V gene sequence: CDR1 SGHTA, CDR2 FQGNSA. V trimming: 1 base; J trimming: 9 bases; junction bases outside the gene matches: 2. CDR3 in DNA: TGTGCCAGCAGCTTAGGCGGGGGGCGTGAGCAGTTCTTC. Its translation: CASSLGGGREQFF.

The V and J genes are TRBV4-3 and TRBJ2-5; 9 nucleotides agree with TRBD2. CDR3 length: 15 residues. Trimming at V came to 0 bases and at J to 5 bases, leaving 4 bases not matched to a gene. Germline assignment: CDR1 LGHNA and CDR2 YSLEER. CDR3 loop: CASSQEASGVETQYF. The CDR3 DNA reads TGCGCCAGCAGCCAAGAGGCTAGCGGGGTTGAGACCCAGTACTTC.

V and J are TRBV9 and TRBJ2-1, with 10 bases fitting TRBD2. The CDR3 is 15 residues long. The ends lost 3 bases at V and 5 bases at J; junction bases unmatched: 5. The germline V gene encodes CDR1 SGDLS and CDR2 YYNGEE. In nucleotides, the CDR3 is TGTGCCAGCAGCGCCCGACTAGCGGGCCACAATGAGCAGTTCTTC. This gives the protein CASSARLAGHNEQFF.

This chain links TRBV5-5 with TRBJ1-4; TRBD1 matches 7 bases. Trimming removed 4 bases from V and 6 bases from J; junction bases left unmatched: 9. The CDR3 is 15 residues long. The germline CDR1 and CDR2 sequences are SGHKS and YYEKEE (reference sequence). CDR3 nucleotide sequence: TGTGCCAGCAGCAAATTGGGGCAGGGGGATGAAAAACTGTTTTTT. Amino acid sequence: CASSKLGQGDEKLFF.

The rearrangement joins TRBV5-1 to TRBJ2-7; 10 bases map to TRBD2. The length of the CDR3 is 15 residues. V lost 0 bases to trimming and J lost 5 bases; unmatched junction nucleotides: 5. Germline V gene sequence: CDR1 SGHRS, CDR2 YFSETQ. CDR3 amino acids: CASSLAASGSHEQYF. DNA for the CDR3: TGCGCCAGCAGCTTGGCGGCTAGCGGGAGCCACGAGCAGTACTTC.

This clone has just one count. The chain has TRBV10-2 and TRBJ1-2; the match to TRBD1 covers 10 bases. This CDR3 has 13 amino acids. With V trimmed by 6 bases and J by 6 bases, 4 bases remained unmatched. Looked up from germline, CDR1 is WSHSY and CDR2 is SAAADI. The CDR3, as DNA: TGCGCCAGCAGGGACAGGGGGACAGATGGCTACACCTTC. Translated, it gives CASRDRGTDGYTF.

The chain links TRBV12-5 to TRBJ2-5, with D possibly TRBD1 on 6 matching bases. CDR3 length: 14 amino acids. Trimming shortened V by 7 bases and J by 2 bases, and 14 bases separated the two germline ends. The germline V gene encodes CDR1 LGHNT and CDR2 FRNRAP. The CDR3 sequence is CASATDSTQETQYF. The CDR3 nucleotides are TGTGCTAGTGCCACGGACAGCACGCAAGAGACCCAGTACTTC.

The chain combines TRBV6-5 with TRBJ1-2, with D hard to call. Germline values: CDR1 MNHEY, CDR2 SVGAGI. The CDR3 is 13 residues long. Trimming shortened V by 6 bases and J by 2 bases, and 10 bases separated the two germline ends. The CDR3 bases are TGTGCCAGCAGGGACGGCGGGAACTATGGCTACACCTTC. Protein product: CASRDGGNYGYTF.

This sequence joins TRBV5-1 and TRBJ1-3, with D perhaps matching TRBD1 (5 bases). Trimming took 7 bases from V and 0 from J, leaving 23 bases between them. The germline V gene encodes CDR1 SGHRS and CDR2 YFSETQ. The CDR3 has 18 amino acids. Here the CDR3 DNA reads TGCGCCAGCGGGAGGGACGCACTAGGTCCGGGCTCTGGAAACACCATATATTTT. Encoded protein: CASGRDALGPGSGNTIYF. Full variable domain (missing parts from reference TRBV5-1 and TRBJ1-3): KAGVTQTPRYLIKTRGQQVTLSCSPISGHRSVSWYQQTPGQGLQFLFEYFSETQRNKGNFPGRFSGRQFSNSRSEMNVSTLELGDSALYLCASGRDALGPGSGNTIYFGEGSWLTVV.

The chain is built from TRBV29-1 and TRBJ2-2, with a possible D match to TRBD1 (6 bases). Germline lookup yields CDR1 SQVTM and CDR2 ANQGSEA. This CDR3 comprises 14 residues. Trimming stripped 5 bases from V and 1 base from J, with 11 bases between. The CDR3 DNA is TGCAGCGTTCAACGACAGGTGAACACCGGGGAGCTGTTTTTT. Protein sequence: CSVQRQVNTGELFF.

The chain is built from TRBV6-5 and TRBJ1-2; a possible D gene is TRBD1 (5 bases). This CDR3 is 15 amino acids long. Per germline, CDR1 MNHEY and CDR2 SVGAGI. V lost 2 bases and J lost 1, with 11 bases in between. The CDR3: CASSYGAGHNYGYTF. The CDR3 nucleotides are TGTGCCAGCAGTTACGGCGCAGGGCATAACTATGGCTACACCTTC.

The gene calls are TRBV9 and TRBJ2-5; 9 nucleotides align to TRBD2. Trimming took 0 bases from V and 1 from J; bases not matched to a gene: 4. The CDR3 length is 16 residues. Germline CDR1 reads SGDLS; CDR2 reads YYNGEE. The CDR3: CASSVALAGSQETQYF. In DNA, the CDR3 is TGTGCCAGCAGCGTAGCCCTAGCGGGAAGCCAAGAGACCCAGTACTTC.

This clone was seen more than once but under ten times. This rearrangement joins TRBV6-5 to TRBJ1-1; D is perhaps TRBD1 (5 bases). The CDR3 has 11 amino acids. V was clipped by 6 bases and J by 6 bases, with 8 bases between them. Germline loops: CDR1 MNHEY, CDR2 SVGAGI. CDR3: CASSGQAEAFF. CDR3 coding DNA: TGTGCCAGCAGCGGACAAGCTGAAGCTTTCTTT.

The chain uses TRBV5-4 and TRBJ2-7; the match to TRBD2 covers 8 bases. The CDR3 is 14 amino acids. V shed 2 bases and J 3 bases; nucleotides not matched to a gene: 4. Germline V gene data show CDR1 as SGHNT and CDR2 as YYREEE (reference sequence). The CDR3 spells CASSLTGGDYEQYF. In DNA, the CDR3 is TGTGCCAGCAGCTTAACGGGAGGGGACTACGAGCAGTACTTC.

Comments on this clone: The junction departs from germline at one end; a sequencing error may be responsible. The gene calls are TRBV29-1 and TRBJ1-1; 8 nucleotides match TRBD1. Germline CDR1 and CDR2: SQVTM and ANQGSEA. The CDR3 runs 13 residues. CDR3 amino acids: CSINRQGATILLF. CDR3 sequence (DNA): TGCAGCATCAACCGGCAGGGGGCCACTATACTTTTATTT.

The chain carries TRBV6-5 and TRBJ2-1; TRBD2 matches 10 bases. CDR1 and CDR2 from the germline V gene are MNHEY and SVGAGI. The CDR3 contains 15 residues. With V trimmed by 2 bases and J by 4 bases, 2 bases remained unmatched. CDR3 coding DNA: TGTGCCAGCAGTTACAGAGCGGGGGGGTACAATGAGCAGTTCTTC. It encodes CASSYRAGGYNEQFF.

This chain links TRBV6-1 with TRBJ2-5, with 7 bases fitting TRBD2. Trimming at V came to 7 bases and at J to 5 bases, leaving 10 bases not matched to a gene. The CDR3 runs to 14 residues. The germline V gene encodes CDR1 MNHNS and CDR2 SASEGT. The CDR3: CASNLPGGSETQYF. CDR3 nucleotide sequence: TGTGCCAGCAACCTACCCGGGGGGAGTGAGACCCAGTACTTC.

V and J are TRBV29-1 and TRBJ2-2, with 10 bases matching TRBD1. With V trimmed by 6 bases and J by 5 bases, 6 bases remained unmatched. The CDR3 has 14 amino acids. In germline, CDR1 is SQVTM, CDR2 ANQGSEA. Here the CDR3 reads CSVAGTGVTGELFF. The CDR3 DNA reads as TGCAGCGTCGCCGGGACAGGGGTAACCGGGGAGCTGTTTTTT.

This clone showed up just once. This sample also contains other DNA sequences that code for the same CDR3. The chain has TRBV9 and TRBJ2-1; a weak D match, TRBD2 (5 bases). Germline assignment: CDR1 SGDLS and CDR2 YYNGEE. This CDR3 is 15 amino acids long. Trimming left V 2 bases short and J 2 bases short, with 11 bases between. The DNA of the CDR3 is TGTGCCAGCAGCGTCGGTGGGAGTACCTACAATGAGCAGTTCTTC. As protein: CASSVGGSTYNEQFF.

The V and J genes are TRBV4-2 and TRBJ1-6, with TRBD1 as a possible D gene (5 bases). Trimming took off 0 bases at V and 9 bases at J, with 6 bases between the two ends. The CDR3 runs to 13 residues. Germline values: CDR1 LGHNA, CDR2 YNFKEQ. The CDR3 is CASSQDTGSPLHF. The DNA of the CDR3 is TGTGCCAGCAGCCAAGACACAGGTTCACCCCTCCACTTT.

The V gene is TRBV30, the J gene TRBJ1-5; no clear D. The V gene's germline CDR1 is GTSNPN and CDR2 SVGIG (reference sequence). Trimming took 1 base from V and 4 from J, leaving 5 bases between them. This CDR3 region has 12 residues. The CDR3 region is CAWSDGNQPQHF. The CDR3 nucleotides are TGTGCCTGGAGTGACGGGAATCAGCCCCAGCATTTT.

This clone appeared once. The chain employs TRBV11-3 and TRBJ2-5; the match to TRBD1 covers 10 bases. Germline V gene data show CDR1 as SGHNT and CDR2 as YENEEA. V lost 5 bases and J lost 5; bases outside the gene matches: 2. The CDR3 spans 13 residues. CDR3 bases: TGTGCCAGCAGCGGGGGACAGGGGGAGACCCAGTACTTC. It yields the protein CASSGGQGETQYF.